This T cell receptor (beta chain) came from a study of human T cells and chemical hapten exposure (dated by TCRdb to the early 2020s). About the study as a whole: For sensitization, 2% DPC in acetone was applied to a roughly 2 cm by roughly 2 cm area of upper inner arm skin. Alopecia areata with under or over 50% scalp involvement, alopecia totalis and alopecia universalis were represented in the patient cohort, which was mostly female. In alopecia patients, the study followed how the peripheral blood TCR repertoire changed in vivo over primary and secondary sensitization to diphenylcyclopropenone (DPC), a hapten. Libraries were pooled for sequencing, and variation in per-sample TCR yields was attributed mainly to small differences in library volumes within the pool. Throughout the approximately 25-week study period, patients were also given weekly therapeutic DPC doses on the scalp. Patient blood was sampled pre-sensitization (week 0) and at 2, 6 and about 24 weeks after DPC sensitization. Twenty-nine alopecia patients gave blood for TCR sequencing at one to four time points (pre-sensitization, 2, 6 and 24 weeks). Both TCR alpha and TCR beta chains were sequenced from each blood RNA sample. Patch testing was performed on the upper back with Finn chambers containing 0.01% DPC, and the patch tests were scored after 6 days according to International Contact Dermatitis Research Group standards.

This clonotype was detected only a few times. Its cognate antigen has yet to be identified. No base-level quality is on record; no much larger clone is a single base apart. The paper's findings and limits, for the study overall: Repeated subsampling changed both the strength of the expansion versus patch-test correlation and the threshold at which the correlation became significant. No change with DPC sensitization was found in the number of TCRs above 1 in 1000 frequency, and no evidence of global repertoire structure alterations was found. Alopecia, a presumed autoimmune disease, was present in all patients, so the immune response of the patients might differ from that of healthy individuals. Patch test score correlated positively with the number of PT1 expanded TCRs, reaching significance at thresholds 8, 16 and 32 but not at 4. Compared with pre-sensitization or healthy control sets, expanded TCRs formed significantly more large CDR3 similarity clusters, which is consistent with antigen-driven responses.

Trimming accounts for 2 bases at V and 4 bases at J, while the number of junction bases matched to no gene is 14. Taken from cysteine to phenylalanine, the CDR3 has 17 residues. Solely the CDR3 DNA is kept, with 51 bases framed from the first base. For CDR1 and CDR2, the germline V gene lists SGHVS and FNYEAQ. Library creation used RACE. The sequencer listed for this sample is NextSeq 500. During library preparation, unique molecular identifiers were attached to individual cDNA molecules so that TCRs could be counted in a quantitative, reproducible way. On the study's bioinformatics: The median number of TCRs per sample was approximately 96,000, ranging from roughly 23,224 to 690,600. V, J and CDR3 annotation of the TCR reads was carried out using the Decombinator software suite. Every sample was subsampled to the same number of TCRs (28,000) for the PS versus PT1 abundance plots. TCRs were defined as expanded if absent before sensitization and observed at least eight times at the 2-week time point. TCRdb reworked the public reads: Q25 trimming with fastp, MiXCR clone assembly, productive beta chains retained. Records with the same CDR3 protein are collapsed into one entry carrying the most frequent genes and DNA. Here the V and J calls rest on TCRdb's processing, not on the authors' analysis. A total of just under 40,000 distinct CDR3 sequences appear in this sample, more than 9.5% of them only once. 2.3% of the sample belongs to the ten largest clones.

The time point tag for this specimen amounts to: patch test 3, about 24 weeks after DPC sensitization. Explained via the paper, the treatment or condition label denotes: therapeutic diphenylcyclopropenone sensitization with weekly scalp DPC. Total RNA was isolated from unfractionated whole blood collected in Tempus Blood RNA tubes. Blood at each patch-test visit was drawn before the patch test was applied. Patients were eligible if aged 18 to 70, diagnosed with alopecia and judged suitable for DPC therapy, and pregnant patients were excluded. This specimen consisted of whole blood, obtained in connection with sensitization to the hapten diphenylcyclopropenone (DPC). The receptor chain draws on TRBV7-6 and TRBJ2-7; 7 central nucleotides agree with TRBD2. This sequence originates from a woman in her thirties or forties with alopecia areata. Some clones in this sample may be carry-over from other donors' samples. The sequence in DNA is TGTGCCAGCAGCTTAACTTCCCCGCCAGCGGGGACTTACGAGCAGTACTTC. Its protein product is CASSLTSPPAGTYEQYF.